This entry lists 13 T cell receptor beta chains sequenced from one sample in a study of T cells in Graves' hyperthyroidism and ophthalmopathy. RNA transcripts provided the source from which TCR beta CDR3 regions were amplified. HTBI primers were employed in a first-round RT-PCR of the TCR CDR3. TCRdb itself ran the multiplex PCR reads through MiXCR, one entry per CDR3 protein. The sample records about 360,000 distinct CDR3 sequences, roughly 13% being singletons. Sequencing was done on a sample of blood. The receptor source for this set is a woman between 18 and 30 years old with Graves' hyperthyroidism.

The rearrangement joins TRBV5-6 to TRBJ1-4; perhaps TRBD1 as D (5 bases). CDR3 length: 14 residues. The germline V and J ends were trimmed by 7 bases and 6 bases, with 16 bases remaining between them. The germline gives CDR1 SGHDT, CDR2 YYEEEE. Here the CDR3 DNA reads TGTGCCAGCTCCGGGGGAAGCAGTTATGAAAAACTGTTTTTT. Protein sequence: CASSGGSSYEKLFF.

The sample holds a few counts of this clonotype. The CDR3 here is CASSPSTGSGNTIYF. In nucleotides, the CDR3 is TGTGCCAGCAGCCCATCTACAGGGTCTGGAAACACCATATATTTT. The genes are TRBV12-3 or TRBV12-4 and TRBJ1-3; possibly TRBD1 for D (6 bases). The V end lost 6 bases, the J end lost 1 base, and 13 bases lay between the germline ends. The CDR3 contains 15 residues.

This clonotype occurred many times. This sequence joins TRBV20-1 and TRBJ1-2; D may be TRBD1 (5 bases). Trimming shortened V by 1 base and J by 6 bases, and 12 bases separated the two germline ends. CDR1 DFQATT and CDR2 SNEGSKA come from the germline V gene (reference sequence). The CDR3 spans 13 residues. The CDR3 is CSARGRVGDGYTF. The CDR3 nucleotides read TGCAGTGCTAGAGGCAGGGTCGGCGATGGCTACACCTTC.

V is TRBV5-8 and J is TRBJ2-1, with 9 nucleotides matching TRBD1. Germline values: CDR1 SGHTS, CDR2 YDEGEE. The V gene end was trimmed by 4 bases and the J gene end by 3 bases; junction bases not matched to a gene: 5. The CDR3 totals 15 residues. The CDR3: CASSRDRVGYNEQFF. CDR3 bases: TGTGCCAGCAGCCGGGACAGGGTGGGCTACAATGAGCAGTTCTTC.

This clonotype came up many times. J is TRBJ2-5 and V is TRBV6-2 or TRBV6-3, with TRBD1 matching over 10 bases. Looked up from germline, CDR1 is MNHEY and CDR2 is SVGEGT. This CDR3 has 14 residues. Unmatched junction bases numbered 2, after V lost 2 bases and J lost 5 bases. The CDR3 here is CASSYGDRGETQYF. As DNA, the CDR3 is TGTGCCAGCAGTTACGGGGACAGGGGTGAGACCCAGTACTTC.

The V gene is TRBV6-4, the J gene TRBJ2-2; 9 nucleotides match TRBD2. Per germline, CDR1 MRHNA and CDR2 SNTAGT. J lost 6 bases, V lost 5 bases, and 10 bases had no gene match. This CDR3 comprises 16 residues. The CDR3 sequence is CASSYRRRGGAGELFF. The CDR3, as DNA: TGTGCCAGCAGTTATAGGAGGCGGGGGGGGGCCGGGGAGCTGTTTTTT.

Many counts were recorded for this clonotype. V gene TRBV6-1 combines with J gene TRBJ2-7; tentative D call: TRBD2 (5 bases). This CDR3 has 14 residues. The germline V gene encodes CDR1 MNHNS and CDR2 SASEGT. Trimming shortened V by 7 bases and J by 2 bases, and 15 bases separated the two germline ends. As DNA, the CDR3 is TGTGCCAGCATGGGGAGTTCCCTTACCTACGAGCAGTACTTC. It translates to CASMGSSLTYEQYF.

The chain combines TRBV30 with TRBJ2-5; D not certain. The CDR3 spans 13 residues. V lost 8 bases, J lost 3 bases, and 16 bases lay in between. The V gene's germline CDR1 is GTSNPN and CDR2 SVGIG (reference sequence). The CDR3 DNA is TGTGCCCTGGAGTATATGTCCAAAGAGACCCAGTACTTC. This gives the protein CALEYMSKETQYF.

This clonotype has just a few counts. The chain has TRBV19 and TRBJ2-7; 14 bases match TRBD2. J gave up 3 bases and V 3 bases, and 7 bases lay outside the gene matches. There are 17 residues in the CDR3. Germline assignment: CDR1 LNHDA and CDR2 SQIVND (reference sequence). As DNA, the CDR3 is TGTGCCAGTAGTATCGGACTAGCGGGGGGAGGTGGCTACGAGCAGTACTTC. Translation: CASSIGLAGGGGYEQYF.

Of note for this clonotype: This may stem from a read error, because a much larger clone lies one nucleotide away. The V call is TRBV5-1, the J call TRBJ1-2; D uncertain. This CDR3 is built from 12 residues. Germline loops: CDR1 SGHRS, CDR2 YFSETQ. The CDR3 bases are TGCACCAGCAGCCCGGAGGGCGACCGCTACACCTTC. It specifies CTSSPEGDRYTF.

This clonotype came up many times. The CDR3 DNA sequence: TGTGCCAGCAGCCAAGGGGCAGGGGGCTTAGGTCAGCCCCAGCATTTT. It codes for CASSQGAGGLGQPQHF. The chain joins TRBV3-1 to TRBJ1-5, with TRBD1 matching over 8 bases. The J segment lost 6 bases and the V segment lost 1 base, leaving 8 bases of the junction unmatched. In germline, CDR1 is LGHDT, CDR2 YNNKEL (reference sequence). The CDR3 runs 16 residues.

Ten or more counts support this clonotype. The chain has TRBV6-1 and TRBJ1-4; D not certain. Trimming left V 6 bases short and J 8 bases short, with 10 bases between. Germline V CDR1 and CDR2: MNHNS, SASEGT. This CDR3 is 12 amino acids long. The CDR3 DNA follows: TGTGCCAGCAGGTTTCTAGAAGAAAAACTGTTTTTT. Protein sequence: CASRFLEEKLFF.

Remarks on this clonotype: Possible read error: a much larger clone is one base away. The rearrangement joins TRBV11-2 to TRBJ1-5; unclear D gene. The CDR3 length is 13 residues. Germline lookup yields CDR1 SGHAT and CDR2 FQNNGV. The CDR3 nucleotides are TGTGCCAGCAGCTTAGGGGCCCATCAGCCCCCGCATTTT. It specifies CASSLGAHQPPHF.